This TCR beta chain comes out of a study of T cells in Graves' hyperthyroidism and ophthalmopathy. Study results and limitations: For ophthalmopathy, model prediction preceded onset by a median about 6.4 months.

The study based diagnoses on clinical symptoms, serum thyroxine and TRAb, thyroid ultrasound and orbital computed tomography. Regions amplified from RNA transcripts were the TCR beta CDR3 regions. HTBI primers were used for first-round RT-PCR of the TCR CDR3. Each CDR3 protein is one row after TCRdb ran MiXCR on the multiplex PCR reads. Altogether around 540,000 distinct CDR3 sequences are present, 40% to 55% being singletons, with the ten largest covering 8% to 8.5%. The V gene end was trimmed by 5 bases and the J gene end by 2 bases; junction bases not matched to a gene: 12. The CDR3 has 17 amino acids. The germline gives CDR1 SEHNR, CDR2 FQNEAQ (reference sequence). As for this clonotype: Its target is not known.

The genes are TRBV7-9 and TRBJ2-7, with 10 bases lining up with TRBD1. The receptor comes from a woman between 18 and 29 years old with Graves' hyperthyroidism. Input material: peripheral blood or thyroid tissue (not recorded which). The CDR3 protein is CASSPPAGTGAPYEQYF. CDR3 sequence (DNA): TGTGCCAGCAGCCCTCCCGCCGGGACAGGGGCTCCCTACGAGCAGTACTTC.